Reported below is one TCR beta chain. The junction does not match germline at one end; this may be a read error. This sample stems from a study of blood T cells in healthy people across ages. About the research overall: Per two T cells, about one barcoded beta molecule was captured through template switching.

Together with a sample-barcoded 5' primer, a J-beta primer mix was included in a second PCR lasting about 6 to 11 cycles. Each cDNA molecule was tagged by a template-switch adaptor with 12 random nucleotides. Via MiXCR, TCRdb re-called the 5' RACE reads, giving one row per CDR3 protein. The profile shows roughly 900,000 distinct CDR3 sequences, around 26% of them singletons. The receptor was derived from a woman older than 75 in good health. Sequenced sample: blood.

DNA of the CDR3: TGTAGCGCTAGCGCGGGGACCTTCCTGGATACGCAGTATTTT. This codes for CSASAGTFLDTQYF. The chain is built from TRBV29-1 and TRBJ2-3, with TRBD2 as a possible D gene (6 bases). In germline, CDR1 is SQVTM, CDR2 ANQGSEA. The CDR3 is 14 residues long.